These 19 T cell receptor beta chains were all obtained from the same sample, sequenced in a study of blood T cells in healthy people across ages. For the second PCR, which ran for roughly 7 to 11 cycles, a sample-barcoded 5' primer and a J-beta primer mix were used. One entry per CDR3 protein, called by TCRdb with MiXCR from the 5' RACE reads. The profile shows approximately 1,000,000 distinct CDR3 sequences, 40% to 50% of them singletons. The specimen sequenced was blood. The receptor source for this set is a woman aged 55-75 years in good health.

The sample holds one count of this clonotype. The V and J genes are TRBV20-1 and TRBJ1-1; D is unclear. Deletions cut 2 bases from V and 1 base from J, with 8 bases between. There are 13 residues in the CDR3. CDR1 is DFQATT and CDR2 is SNEGSKA in the germline V gene (reference sequence). The CDR3 loop is CSARKRTNTEAFF. For the CDR3, the DNA is TGCAGTGCTAGAAAGAGAACGAACACTGAAGCTTTCTTT.

This clonotype has only one observation. The rearrangement links TRBV12-3 or TRBV12-4 to TRBJ2-1; TRBD2 matches at 7 bases. The tail of the sequence fits TRBJ2-7 better, so the J call may be wrong. CDR3 length: 16 amino acids. CDR3 sequence: CASTTGRESSYNEQYF. CDR3 DNA sequence: TGTGCCAGCACCACGGGGCGGGAGAGCTCCTACAATGAGCAGTACTTC.

This clonotype occurred a few times. This chain links TRBV27 with TRBJ2-1, with 7 bases that match TRBD2. The germline V gene has CDR1 MNHEY and CDR2 SMNVEV (reference sequence). Trimming at V came to 6 bases and at J to 7 bases, leaving 9 bases not matched to a gene. CDR3 size: 14 residues. CDR3 coding DNA: TGTGCCAGCAGGCTAGCGGCCATAGGTAATGAGCAGTTCTTC. Protein: CASRLAAIGNEQFF.

The rearrangement joins TRBV6-5 to TRBJ2-5, with TRBD2 matching over 10 bases. Losses at the gene ends were 4 bases for V and 13 bases for J; bases not matched to a gene: 9. The germline CDR1 and CDR2 sequences are MNHEY and SVGAGI. There are 13 residues in the CDR3. In DNA, the CDR3 is TGTGCCAGCAGTTGGACTAGCGGTGCAGTTCGGTACTTC. Its protein product is CASSWTSGAVRYF.

The rearrangement links TRBV20-1 to TRBJ2-3; D is unclear. This CDR3 region has 12 residues. V lost 2 bases and J lost 4, with 7 bases in between. The V gene's germline CDR1 is DFQATT and CDR2 SNEGSKA (reference sequence). Written as DNA, the CDR3 is TGCAGTGCTAGACCCAGCCCAGATACGCAGTATTTT. Its protein is CSARPSPDTQYF.

This clonotype was observed a few times. The chain is built from TRBV6-1 and TRBJ2-1, with D possibly matching TRBD1 (6 bases). The CDR3 is 12 amino acids. Germline V gives CDR1 MNHNS, CDR2 SASEGT. Deletions cut 11 bases from V and 6 bases from J, with 14 bases between. CDR3 nucleotides: TGTGCCCTGTTATCAGGGGCCAATGAGCAGTTCTTC. This codes for CALLSGANEQFF.

There are a few counts of this clonotype. V and J are TRBV20-1 and TRBJ2-3; possibly TRBD2 for D (7 bases). Germline V gene sequence: CDR1 DFQATT, CDR2 SNEGSKA (reference sequence). The CDR3 totals 16 residues. The ends were cut back, 3 bases at V and 5 bases at J, with 21 bases in the middle. Here the CDR3 reads CSASPLGGGRLDTQYF. CDR3 DNA: TGCAGTGCTAGCCCGCTCGGGGGCGGGAGATTAGATACGCAGTATTTT.

The chain is built from TRBV6-1 and TRBJ2-1, with a tentative D call TRBD2 (7 bases). Germline CDR1 reads MNHNS; CDR2 reads SASEGT. This CDR3 is 13 amino acids long. V lost 6 bases and J lost 4, with 10 bases in between. CDR3 loop: CASRKGGYNEQFF. The DNA of the CDR3 is TGTGCCAGCAGGAAGGGGGGGTACAATGAGCAGTTCTTC.

The chain carries TRBV30 and TRBJ1-1, with D maybe TRBD1 (5 bases). The length of the CDR3 is 12 residues. With 4 bases removed from V and 4 bases from J, the gap between germline ends came to 10 bases. Germline V gene lookup returns CDR1 GTSNPN and CDR2 SVGIG (reference sequence). DNA of the CDR3: TGTGCCTGGACGTGGGGGGGCACTGAAGCTTTCTTT. Translation gives CAWTWGGTEAFF. The full variable domain, rest sourced from reference TRBV30 and TRBJ1-1, is SQTIHQWPATLVQPVGSPLSLECTVEGTSNPNLYWYRQAAGRGLQLLFYSVGIGQISSEVPQNLSASRPQDRQFILSSKKLLLSDSGFYLCAWTWGGTEAFFGQGTRLTVV.

V usage is TRBV14 and J usage is TRBJ2-1; D is perhaps TRBD2 (6 bases). The V gene's germline CDR1 is SGHDN and CDR2 FVKESK. V was trimmed by 1 base and J by 6 bases, leaving 22 bases between them. The CDR3 runs 18 residues. The CDR3 here is CASSQVGLARLLSNEQFF. The CDR3, as DNA: TGTGCCAGCAGCCAAGTCGGGCTAGCGAGACTACTATCCAATGAGCAGTTCTTC.

This clonotype occurred once. The chain employs TRBV13 and TRBJ2-7, with D possibly being TRBD1 (6 bases). The CDR3 runs to 14 residues. V gave up 5 bases and J gave up 5 bases, with 16 bases separating them. Germline CDR1 PRHDT, CDR2 FYEKMQ (reference sequence). In DNA form, the CDR3 reads TGTGCCAGCAGCGAGACAGGACGTCCCCACGAGCAGTACTTC. It codes for CASSETGRPHEQYF.

The V gene is TRBV28, the J gene TRBJ2-7; 7 bases line up with TRBD1. From germline, CDR1 is MDHEN and CDR2 SYDVKM. The CDR3 extends over 13 amino acids. With 8 bases clipped from V and 2 bases from J, the junction kept 6 bases outside the gene matches. The CDR3 DNA follows: TGTGCCAGCGAGGGGACAGATACCTACGAGCAGTACTTC. This gives the protein CASEGTDTYEQYF.

The chain combines TRBV29-1 with TRBJ2-6; D is uncertain. The ends were cut back, 4 bases at V and 2 bases at J, with 15 bases in the middle. Germline-derived CDR1 and CDR2 are SQVTM and ANQGSEA. The CDR3 spans 16 residues. CDR3 DNA: TGCAGCGTTGTTTTATGGGATCATACTGGGGCCAACGTCCTGACTTTC. Protein sequence: CSVVLWDHTGANVLTF. The full variable domain, its missing parts supplied by reference TRBV29-1 and TRBJ2-6, is SAVISQKPSRDICQRGTSLTIQCQVDSQVTMMFWYRQQPGQSLTLIATANQGSEATYESGFVIDKFPISRPNLTFSTLTVSNMSPEDSSIYLCSVVLWDHTGANVLTFGAGSRLTVL.

In this sample, this clonotype turned up many times. The V call is TRBV20-1, the J call TRBJ2-7; D is perhaps TRBD2 (6 bases). The CDR3 length is 13 residues. The V and J ends lost 1 base and 2 bases respectively, with 9 bases between them. CDR1 is DFQATT, CDR2 SNEGSKA, per germline (reference sequence). The CDR3 DNA reads as TGCAGTGCTAGAGGGGAGGTTGCCTACGAGCAGTACTTC. Its protein product is CSARGEVAYEQYF.

The chain couples TRBV29-1 to TRBJ1-2, with D perhaps matching TRBD1 (6 bases). Trimming shortened V by 7 bases and J by 5 bases, and 11 bases separated the two germline ends. The V gene's germline CDR1 is SQVTM and CDR2 ANQGSEA. CDR3 length equals 11 residues. The CDR3 spells CSDTTGYGYTF. CDR3 sequence (DNA): TGCAGCGATACCACAGGGTATGGCTACACCTTC. The full variable domain, completed using reference TRBV29-1 and TRBJ1-2, is SAVISQKPSRDICQRGTSLTIQCQVDSQVTMMFWYRQQPGQSLTLIATANQGSEATYESGFVIDKFPISRPNLTFSTLTVSNMSPEDSSIYLCSDTTGYGYTFGSGTRLTVV.

This clonotype was seen repeatedly, ten times or more. The J gene is TRBJ2-1, the V gene TRBV7-2; 9 bases are a match to TRBD2. Germline V CDR1 and CDR2: SGHTA, FQGNSA. The CDR3 runs 15 residues. Trimming removed 1 base from V and 9 bases from J; junction bases left unmatched: 7. The CDR3, as DNA: TGTGCCAGCAGCTTAGACTCCGGGACTAGCAGTGAGCAGTTCTTC. Protein product: CASSLDSGTSSEQFF.

This chain uses TRBV25-1 with TRBJ2-7; TRBD1 agrees at 10 bases. The CDR3 loop spans 17 amino acids. In germline, CDR1 is MGHDK, CDR2 SYGVNS. Trimming at V came to 7 bases and at J to 0 bases, leaving 12 bases not matched to a gene. CDR3 residues: CASTSGGQGRDSYEQYF. CDR3 nucleotide sequence: TGTGCCAGCACCTCCGGGGGACAGGGGAGGGACTCCTACGAGCAGTACTTC.

This clonotype appeared a few times. The genes are TRBV29-1 and TRBJ2-7; D unresolved. Germline CDR1 reads SQVTM; CDR2 reads ANQGSEA. The CDR3 is 12 residues long. V was clipped by 0 bases and J by 4 bases, with 7 bases between them. As DNA, the CDR3 is TGCAGCGTTGAAGACGCAGATTACGAGCAGTACTTC. Translating it yields CSVEDADYEQYF.

A few counts support this clonotype. The chain carries TRBV29-1 and TRBJ2-7; perhaps TRBD1 as D (5 bases). This CDR3 has 13 residues. The germline CDR1 and CDR2 sequences are SQVTM and ANQGSEA. Trimming took off 6 bases at V and 6 bases at J, with 18 bases between the two ends. CDR3 amino acids: CSVADMPGSEQYF. CDR3 nucleotides: TGCAGCGTCGCGGACATGCCTGGATCCGAGCAGTACTTC.